This TCR beta chain was obtained from a study of T cell repertoires and HLA-DP antigens. Method: immunoSEQ multiplex PCR; TCRdb's copy keeps in-frame clones and lacks some. The sample holds about 120,000 clones; 80% to 95% are singletons and the top ten take under 0.35%. Note on this clone: As yet, its antigen is unknown.

The sample taken for sequencing was CD4+ T cells from PBMCs. This receptor was obtained from a woman younger than 35 in good health and CMV-seronegative.

CDR3 sequence: CASSLGTSGGPYTDTQYF. The CDR3 DNA sequence: TGTGCCAGCAGCCTTGGGACTAGCGGGGGCCCCTACACAGATACGCAGTATTTT. The rearrangement joins TRBV7-6 to TRBJ2-3; TRBD2 matches at 14 bases. The CDR3 extends over 18 amino acids. V shed 5 bases, J shed 2 bases, and the junction held 9 bases outside the gene matches. The V gene's germline CDR1 is SGHVS and CDR2 FNYEAQ.